This T cell receptor (beta chain) comes out of a study of T cells in Graves' hyperthyroidism and ophthalmopathy. Study-wide findings and caveats: From stable hyperthyroidism, ophthalmopathy was set apart by a 13 V-J model. Appearing also in blood were most of the thyroid clonotypes expanded above 0.001.

Amplification of TCR beta CDR3 regions used RNA as the template. HTBI primers drove first-round RT-PCR of the TCR CDR3. MiXCR, applied by TCRdb to the multiplex PCR reads, yields one record per CDR3 protein. The sample has roughly 500,000 distinct CDR3 sequences, 46% seen once; the top ten hold about 40%. With respect to this clonotype: Its target is not known.

It was uncontrolled infection, other autoimmune disease, pregnancy or lactation that excluded patients. The germline CDR1 and CDR2 sequences are DFQATT and SNEGSKA (reference sequence). Trimming took off 0 bases at V and 3 bases at J, with 11 bases between the two ends. This CDR3 spans 14 amino acids. The specimen sequenced was peripheral blood or thyroid tissue (not recorded which). The TCR originated in an adult woman with Graves' disease, either hyperthyroidism or ophthalmopathy (not recorded which). The chain carries TRBV20-1 and TRBJ1-1; D is perhaps TRBD1 (6 bases). CDR3 loop: CSAREGGRDTEAFF. The CDR3 nucleotides are TGCAGTGCTAGAGAGGGGGGGCGGGACACTGAAGCTTTCTTT.